These T cell receptor beta chains were read from a single sample in a study of identical twins. TCRdb called the 5' RACE reads again in MiXCR, with one record for every CDR3 protein. The sample has 450,000 to 650,000 distinct CDR3 sequences; 9% to 10% are singletons. The same sample was also used in a study of yellow fever vaccine responses in identical twins.

The sequenced material came from PBMCs. These receptor sequences come from a woman aged 18-30 years in good health. CDR3s include the opening cysteine and the closing phenylalanine or tryptophan. The D gene is left open where the match is weak. Size is omitted from some rows. Given values are once, few, many or a class for expanded clones.

D gene: NA; clone size: NA; V gene: TRBV20-1; J gene: TRBJ2-1; CDR3 protein: CSAKSTSSYNEQFF; CDR3 DNA: TGCAGTGCTAAGTCCACGAGCTCCTACAATGAGCAGTTCTTC
D gene: TRBD1; clone size: many; V gene: TRBV12-3/TRBV12-4; J gene: TRBJ1-5; CDR3 protein: CASSLYGGQGVQPQHF; CDR3 DNA: TGTGCCAGCAGTTTATACGGGGGACAGGGGGTTCAGCCCCAGCATTTT
D gene: NA; clone size: many; V gene: TRBV11-2; J gene: TRBJ2-3; CDR3 protein: CASSLYTLADGFTDTQYF; CDR3 DNA: TGTGCCAGCAGCTTATATACACTCGCTGACGGATTCACAGATACGCAGTATTTT
D gene: TRBD1; clone size: few; V gene: TRBV20-1; J gene: TRBJ1-1; CDR3 protein: CSAREGTGGAFF; CDR3 DNA: TGCAGTGCTAGAGAAGGGACAGGGGGGGCTTTCTTT
D gene: TRBD1; clone size: NA; V gene: TRBV14; J gene: TRBJ2-1; CDR3 protein: CASKPARQGNEQFF; CDR3 DNA: TGTGCCAGCAAGCCAGCTCGACAGGGGAATGAGCAGTTCTTC
D gene: NA; clone size: few; V gene: TRBV20-1; J gene: TRBJ2-7; CDR3 protein: CSARWRSAYEQYF; CDR3 DNA: TGCAGTGCTAGGTGGCGGTCAGCCTACGAGCAGTACTTC
D gene: TRBD1; clone size: many; V gene: TRBV29-1; J gene: TRBJ2-5; CDR3 protein: CSVSTGVQETQYF; CDR3 DNA: TGCAGCGTTTCCACAGGGGTCCAAGAGACCCAGTACTTC
D gene: TRBD1; clone size: few; V gene: TRBV4-3; J gene: TRBJ2-7; CDR3 protein: CASSQQRTGGNF; CDR3 DNA: TGCGCCAGCAGCCAACAACGGACAGGGGGTAACTTC
D gene: NA; clone size: few; V gene: TRBV6-6; J gene: TRBJ2-1; CDR3 protein: CATVRGTYNEQFF; CDR3 DNA: TGTGCCACCGTCAGGGGTACCTACAATGAGCAGTTCTTC
D gene: TRBD1; clone size: few; V gene: TRBV29-1; J gene: TRBJ2-7; CDR3 protein: CSVEAGQGRYEQYF; CDR3 DNA: TGCAGCGTTGAAGCCGGACAGGGTCGGTACGAGCAGTACTTC
D gene: NA; clone size: few; V gene: TRBV20-1; J gene: TRBJ2-3; CDR3 protein: CSAPPGPQGTDTQYF; CDR3 DNA: TGCAGTGCTCCCCCAGGGCCTCAGGGCACAGATACGCAGTATTTT
D gene: NA; clone size: NA; V gene: TRBV10-3; J gene: TRBJ1-2; CDR3 protein: CASLRGPGQLNGYTF; CDR3 DNA: TGTGCCAGCCTCCGCGGGCCGGGACAACTGAATGGCTACACCTTC
D gene: NA; clone size: few; V gene: TRBV7-6; J gene: TRBJ2-3; CDR3 protein: CASSLSLLSTDTQYF; CDR3 DNA: TGTGCCAGCAGCTTAAGTTTACTCAGCACAGATACGCAGTATTTT
D gene: NA; clone size: NA; V gene: TRBV7-8; J gene: TRBJ2-7; CDR3 protein: CASSTPDGVSYEQYF; CDR3 DNA: TGTGCCAGCAGCACCCCGGACGGGGTTTCCTACGAGCAGTACTTC
D gene: NA; clone size: NA; V gene: TRBV5-1; J gene: TRBJ2-3; CDR3 protein: CASSPLKDYAADTQYF; CDR3 DNA: TGCGCCAGCAGCCCTCTTAAGGACTATGCGGCAGATACGCAGTATTTT
D gene: NA; clone size: many; V gene: TRBV4-1; J gene: TRBJ2-7; CDR3 protein: CASSPQGAAVSYEQYF; CDR3 DNA: TGCGCCAGCAGCCCCCAAGGGGCGGCGGTATCCTACGAGCAGTACTTC
D gene: NA; clone size: once; V gene: TRBV20-1; J gene: TRBJ2-7; CDR3 protein: CSARDGRGGGYEQYF; CDR3 DNA: TGCAGTGCTAGAGATGGACGGGGCGGTGGGTACGAGCAGTACTTC
D gene: TRBD1; clone size: NA; V gene: TRBV20-1; J gene: TRBJ1-1; CDR3 protein: CSGSEGAYTEAFF; CDR3 DNA: TGCAGTGGCAGCGAGGGGGCGTACACTGAAGCTTTCTTT
D gene: NA; clone size: NA; V gene: TRBV29-1; J gene: TRBJ2-2; CDR3 protein: CSVRDGNTGELFF; CDR3 DNA: TGCAGCGTTAGGGACGGTAACACCGGGGAGCTGTTTTTT
D gene: TRBD2; clone size: few; V gene: TRBV7-9; J gene: TRBJ2-2; CDR3 protein: CASSLIGGGNTGELFF; CDR3 DNA: TGTGCCAGCAGCTTAATCGGCGGGGGGAACACCGGGGAGCTGTTTTTT
D gene: TRBD1; clone size: few; V gene: TRBV2; J gene: TRBJ2-7; CDR3 protein: CASSRTGGGEQYF; CDR3 DNA: TGTGCCAGCAGTCGGACAGGGGGAGGCGAGCAGTACTTC
D gene: NA; clone size: few; V gene: TRBV9; J gene: TRBJ2-7; CDR3 protein: CASSVGGNLRSEQYF; CDR3 DNA: TGTGCCAGCAGCGTAGGAGGAAACCTAAGGAGCGAGCAGTACTTC
D gene: NA; clone size: few; V gene: TRBV9; J gene: TRBJ2-5; CDR3 protein: CASSVDRIQETQYF; CDR3 DNA: TGTGCCAGCAGCGTAGACCGTATCCAAGAGACCCAGTACTTC
D gene: NA; clone size: many; V gene: TRBV6-5; J gene: TRBJ1-5; CDR3 protein: CASSYSGRGLGQPQHF; CDR3 DNA: TGTGCCAGCAGTTACTCGGGCAGGGGATTAGGTCAGCCCCAGCATTTT
D gene: TRBD2; clone size: few; V gene: TRBV11-2; J gene: TRBJ2-7; CDR3 protein: CASSFTVAGVPYEQYF; CDR3 DNA: TGTGCCAGCAGTTTCACAGTAGCGGGAGTACCCTACGAGCAGTACTTC
D gene: NA; clone size: NA; V gene: TRBV28; J gene: TRBJ2-7; CDR3 protein: CASSLGQLGALQYF; CDR3 DNA: TGTGCCAGCAGTTTGGGCCAGCTGGGAGCCCTACAGTACTTC
D gene: NA; clone size: many; V gene: TRBV2; J gene: TRBJ1-2; CDR3 protein: CASRGFLYGYTF; CDR3 DNA: TGTGCCAGCAGGGGGTTCTTATATGGCTACACCTTC
D gene: TRBD1; clone size: many; V gene: TRBV18; J gene: TRBJ2-5; CDR3 protein: CASSPGQVQETQYF; CDR3 DNA: TGTGCCAGCTCACCCGGACAGGTCCAAGAGACCCAGTACTTC
D gene: TRBD1; clone size: few; V gene: TRBV5-1; J gene: TRBJ2-1; CDR3 protein: CASSLETGQVVGQFF; CDR3 DNA: TGCGCCAGCAGCTTGGAGACCGGACAGGTCGTGGGGCAGTTCTTC